This TCR beta chain was identified during a study of T cells in Graves' hyperthyroidism and ophthalmopathy. Study-level background: Peripheral blood was collected at initial diagnosis, before any treatment. General study results and limits: Separating ophthalmopathy from stable hyperthyroidism was achieved by a 13 V-J model.

This CDR3 has 16 amino acids. The V end lost 4 bases, the J end lost 1 base, and 12 bases lay between the germline ends. CDR1 is KGHDR and CDR2 is SFDVKD in the germline V gene. Diagnosing involved the use of clinical symptoms, serum thyroxine and TRAb, thyroid ultrasound and orbital computed tomography. Amplification of TCR beta CDR3 regions was performed using RNA transcripts as template. In the first-round RT-PCR of the TCR CDR3, the HTBI primer set was used. MiXCR, applied by TCRdb to the multiplex PCR reads, yields one record per CDR3 protein. There are about 640,000 distinct CDR3 sequences in the sample; around 21% occur only once, and about 35% lies in the top ten. Note on this clonotype: The antigen is undetermined.

Sequenced sample: blood. The chain employs TRBV24-1 and TRBJ2-2, with D possibly matching TRBD1 (6 bases). This sequence originates from a young man with Graves' ophthalmopathy. CDR3 protein: CATSDPKTGNTGELFF. CDR3 coding DNA: TGTGCCACCAGTGACCCGAAGACAGGGAACACCGGGGAGCTGTTTTTT.